Following are 7 T cell receptor beta chains from one sample sequenced in a study of lung T cells in sarcoidosis with Löfgren's syndrome. TCRdb re-called the reads through MiXCR, storing one row per CDR3 protein. The sample yields roughly 1,900 distinct CDR3 sequences, 25% to 30% seen once. The sequencing sample was made of CD4+ T cells from bronchoalveolar lavage. The receptors originated from a human donor with sarcoidosis (Löfgren's syndrome or another form), or a control subject (not recorded which).

The rearrangement links TRBV7-3 to TRBJ2-5; D gene unclear. The CDR3 is 14 amino acids. Trimming pared 5 bases from V and 5 bases from J, leaving 15 bases between. CDR1 and CDR2 from the germline V gene are SGHTA and FQGTGA. In nucleotides, the CDR3 is TGTGCCAGCAGCCCAACCAAGCTACAGGAGACCCAGTACTTC. Encoded protein: CASSPTKLQETQYF. The complete variable domain, with remaining parts taken from reference TRBV7-3 and TRBJ2-5, reads GAGVSQTPSNKVTEKGKYVELRCDPISGHTALYWYRQSLGQGPEFLIYFQGTGAADDSGLPNDRFFAVRPEGSVSTLKIQRTERGDSAVYLCASSPTKLQETQYFGPGTRLLVL.

Concerning this clonotype itself: The conserved phenylalanine or tryptophan normally closing the CDR3 is absent here, so this likely arose from a read error. The limits of the CDR3 on the DNA are not certain, so only TCRdb's listed CDR3 is given. The chain carries TRBV5-1 and TRBJ1-5. The CDR3 is made up of 13 amino acids, end residues included. Germline CDR1 is SGHRS and CDR2 is YFSETQ. The CDR3 loop reads CASSFDDGQPQHL.

This chain connects TRBV11-2 to TRBJ2-1, with a tentative D call TRBD2 (5 bases). V lost 1 base and J lost 9, with 16 bases in between. CDR1 and CDR2 (germline): SGHAT, FQNNGV. This CDR3 comprises 15 residues. DNA of the CDR3: TGTGCCAGCAGCTTAGGGTTAGCGAGAGTGGGTGAGCAGTTCTTC. Protein: CASSLGLARVGEQFF. Supplemented by reference TRBV11-2 and TRBJ2-1, the full variable domain reads EAGVAQSPRYKIIEKRQSVAFWCNPISGHATLYWYQQILGQGPKLLIQFQNNGVVDDSQLPKDRFSAERLKGVDSTLKIQPAKLEDSAVYLCASSLGLARVGEQFFGPGTRLTVL.

By sample fraction, this clonotype is medium-sized (0.01 to 0.1%). This chain uses TRBV2 with TRBJ1-1, with a tentative D call TRBD1 (5 bases). The ends were cut back, 4 bases at V and 8 bases at J, with 11 bases in the middle. The CDR3 runs 12 residues. Germline-derived CDR1 and CDR2 are SNHLY and FYNNEI. The CDR3 bases are TGTGCCAGCAGTGGCGACCCAGGGGAAGCTTTCTTT. This codes for CASSGDPGEAFF.

In its sample, this clonotype ranks as medium-sized. The V call is TRBV5-1, the J call TRBJ2-7, with a possible D match to TRBD2 (5 bases). The CDR3 has 14 residues. Germline CDR1 SGHRS, CDR2 YFSETQ. V lost 5 bases, J lost 2 bases, and 14 bases lay in between. CDR3 region: CASSDPGSTYEQYF. CDR3 in DNA: TGCGCCAGCAGTGACCCGGGATCCACCTACGAGCAGTACTTC.

In its sample, this clonotype was seen a few times. The chain uses TRBV10-3 and TRBJ2-2; D ambiguous. The ends were cut back, 2 bases at V and 6 bases at J, with 4 bases in the middle. Germline V gene data show CDR1 as ENHRY and CDR2 as SYGVKD. This CDR3 spans 12 amino acids. CDR3 region: CAISERPGELFF. As DNA, the CDR3 is TGTGCCATCAGTGAGCGGCCCGGGGAGCTGTTTTTT.

Concerning this clonotype itself: The junction shows a germline mismatch at one end, possibly a read error. V is TRBV7-2 and J is TRBJ2-5; maybe TRBD2 (6 bases). Germline lookup yields CDR1 SGHTA and CDR2 FQGNSA. The length of the CDR3 is 14 residues. This chain's CDR3 is CASSLGQSGETQYF. In DNA form, the CDR3 reads TGTGCCAGCAGCTTAGGACAATCGGGGGAGACCCAATACTTC.